These T cell receptor beta chains were read from a single sample in a study of cytomegalovirus exposure and HLA in healthy donors. Assay: immunoSEQ multiplex PCR; the TCRdb copy retains only in-frame clones and omits some. The table records roughly 100,000 clones, around 85% of them present only once. Input material: PBMCs. These receptors all come from a man between 18 and 29 years old in good health and CMV-seropositive. Both conserved end residues are part of each CDR3. A D gene is named only where the DNA matches it firmly. Expanded clones get a size class; other rows say once, few or many, or leave the size out.

d_gene,j_gene,v_gene,abundance,CDR3nt,CDR3aa
TRBD2,TRBJ2-1,TRBV11-3,NA,TGTGCCAGCAGCTCCGGCGGTAGCGGGAATGAGCAGTTCTTC,CASSSGGSGNEQFF
TRBD2,TRBJ2-1,TRBV28,NA,TGTGCCAGCAGCTTCGGGCTAGCGGGCAATGAGCAGTTCTTC,CASSFGLAGNEQFF
NA,TRBJ2-4,TRBV5-1,few,TGCGCCAGCAGTCCGAGACAAGCGGCACAGAAGAACATTCAGTACTTC,CASSPRQAAQKNIQYF
TRBD1,TRBJ2-1,TRBV28,NA,TGTGCCAGCAGTTTCTCGCCGACAGGGAACCCCTACAATGAGCAGTTCTTC,CASSFSPTGNPYNEQFF
TRBD2,TRBJ2-3,TRBV6-4,many,TGTGCCAGCAGTGCTAGCGGGAGGGCCACAGATACGCAGTATTTT,CASSASGRATDTQYF
TRBD1,TRBJ1-2,TRBV6-4,NA,TGTGCCAGCAGTGAGGGAACAGGGGGCGCCGGCTACACCTTC,CASSEGTGGAGYTF
TRBD2,TRBJ2-1,TRBV11-3,NA,TGTGCCAGCGGCAGACTAGCGGAGGGAGGGAATGAGCAGTTCTTC,CASGRLAEGGNEQFF
TRBD1,TRBJ1-2,TRBV27,NA,TGTGCCAGCAGTTTCTCCGGTGCCGGACAGGGCTATGGCTACACCTTC,CASSFSGAGQGYGYTF
NA,TRBJ2-2,TRBV4-1,NA,TGCGCCAGCAGCCAAGTCCCCCATTCGGGAGTGCCCGGGGAGCTGTTTTTT,CASSQVPHSGVPGELFF
TRBD1,TRBJ2-7,TRBV27,NA,TGTGCCAGCAGCCCGGGACAGAGGCTGTACGAGCAGTACTTC,CASSPGQRLYEQYF
TRBD2,TRBJ2-1,TRBV15,NA,TGTGCCACCAGCTTGGGACTAGCGGGAGGGATGAATGAGCAGTTCTTC,CATSLGLAGGMNEQFF
NA,TRBJ2-2,TRBV7-3,once,TGTGCCAGCAGCTCCGGGGGTGGCTCTCATTACACCGGGGAGCTGTTTTTT,CASSSGGGSHYTGELFF
TRBD1,TRBJ2-5,TRBV6-5,NA,TGTGCCAGCAGCTACTCCGGGACAGGGCGGGAGACCCAGTACTTC,CASSYSGTGRETQYF
TRBD2,TRBJ2-1,TRBV5-1,NA,TGCGCCAGCAGCTTGGGACTAGCGGGAGGGTACAATGAGCAGTTCTTC,CASSLGLAGGYNEQFF
TRBD2,TRBJ2-1,TRBV13,many,TGTGCCAGCAGCTTAATGACTAGCGGGAGAGGGTTGAATGAGCAGTTCTTC,CASSLMTSGRGLNEQFF
NA,TRBJ2-1,TRBV5-5,NA,TGTGCCAGCAGCCCGCCTAACAATGAGCAGTTCTTC,CASSPPNNEQFF
TRBD1,TRBJ1-5,TRBV28,NA,TGTGCCAGCAGCTCGGGACAGGCAATCAGCCAGCCCCAGCATTTT,CASSSGQAISQPQHF
NA,TRBJ2-2,TRBV7-6,NA,TGTGCCAGCAGCTTAGGGGGAGGTGGAACCGGGGAGCTGTTTTTT,CASSLGGGGTGELFF
TRBD2,TRBJ2-1,TRBV27,NA,TGTGCCAGCAGTTTATCGCGGGGCAGGGTGGGACTAGCGGGAGGCAATGAGCAGTTCTTC,CASSLSRGRVGLAGGNEQFF
TRBD1,TRBJ2-3,TRBV11-2,NA,TGTGCCAGCAGCTTAACGTCCCGACAGGGCCGTAGCACAGATACGCAGTATTTT,CASSLTSRQGRSTDTQYF
NA,TRBJ1-1,TRBV9,NA,TGTGCCAGCAGCGTAGTCCCCACGACGGGGGTGAACACTGAAGCTTTCTTT,CASSVVPTTGVNTEAFF
TRBD1,TRBJ2-2,TRBV6-5,NA,TGTGCCAGCAGACCGGGACAGCCGAACACCGGGGAGCTGTTTTTT,CASRPGQPNTGELFF
NA,TRBJ2-4,TRBV15,NA,TGTGCCACCAGCACCTGGACACTGGTGAACATTCAGTACTTC,CATSTWTLVNIQYF
NA,TRBJ1-2,TRBV2,NA,TGTGCCATGACCCAGGACTATGGCTACACCTTC,CAMTQDYGYTF
NA,TRBJ1-1,TRBV28,medium-sized,TGTGCCAGCATAAGGGGTAACACTGAAGCTTTCTTT,CASIRGNTEAFF
NA,TRBJ2-3,TRBV27,NA,TGTGCCAGCAGTTTACGGAGAAACACAGATACGCAGTATTTT,CASSLRRNTDTQYF
TRBD1,TRBJ1-2,TRBV9,NA,TGTGCCAGCAGCACTGGACAGGGGGTATTAGGATATGGCTACACCTTC,CASSTGQGVLGYGYTF
NA,TRBJ2-2,TRBV2,NA,TGTGCCAGCAGCGCGACAGGTTCGAACACCGGGGAGCTGTTTTTT,CASSATGSNTGELFF
TRBD1,TRBJ2-5,TRBV11-1,NA,TGTGCCAGCACGGCCGGGACAGTTGAACGTTGGACCCAGTACTTC,CASTAGTVERWTQYF
NA,TRBJ2-5,TRBV5-4,once,TGTGCCAGCAGCCCTGCAGGGAGGCGCCCGGAGACCCAGTACTTC,CASSPAGRRPETQYF
TRBD1,TRBJ2-7,TRBV11-2,NA,TGTGCCAGCAGCTTGAGTGGCAGGGGGAAGACCTACGAGCAGTACTTC,CASSLSGRGKTYEQYF
NA,TRBJ2-6,TRBV7-2,NA,TGTGCCAGCAGCTTAGGGGCACGACCTGGGGCCAACGTCCTGACTTTC,CASSLGARPGANVLTF
TRBD1,TRBJ2-2,TRBV6-1,NA,TGTGCCAGCAGGGGACAGGGGGCAATCGGGGAGCTGTTTTTT,CASRGQGAIGELFF
NA,TRBJ1-2,TRBV28,NA,TGTGCCAGCAGTCCAGGACGCGGTCTGGGGAGAACCTTC,CASSPGRGLGRTF
NA,TRBJ2-7,TRBV9,NA,TGTGCCAGCAGCGTAGAAGCAGGTGAAAGTTACGAGCAGTACTTC,CASSVEAGESYEQYF
NA,TRBJ1-1,TRBV11-2,NA,TGTGCCAGCAGCTTGCTGGGGGGAGGCGGCACTGAAGCTTTCTTT,CASSLLGGGGTEAFF
TRBD1,TRBJ1-3,TRBV6-1,NA,TGTGCCAGCAGATTGACAGGGGCCGCGCCGGGAGGAGATTTT,CASRLTGAAPGGDF
TRBD2,TRBJ2-2,TRBV6-1,many,TGTGCCAGCAAGGGACTAGTGGACACCGGGGAGCTGTTTTTT,CASKGLVDTGELFF
NA,TRBJ2-3,TRBV5-1,NA,TGCGCCAGCAGCTTATCCCCGGGCACAGATACGCAGTATTTT,CASSLSPGTDTQYF
NA,TRBJ2-7,TRBV6-1,NA,TGTGCCAGCAGTGAAGCGGTGGAGGCAGCCTACGAGCAGTACTTC,CASSEAVEAAYEQYF